The 15 T cell receptor beta chains in this list originate from one sample, sequenced in a study of blood T cells in healthy people across ages. A second PCR, run for about 7 to 11 cycles, used a sample-barcoded 5' primer plus a J-beta primer mix. Via MiXCR, TCRdb re-called the 5' RACE reads, giving one row per CDR3 protein. The sample yields roughly 2 million distinct CDR3 sequences, around 48% seen once. Specimen: blood. Source of these receptors: a woman aged 40 to 55 in good health.

This chain uses TRBV6-1 with TRBJ2-3; D might be TRBD1 (6 bases). The CDR3 is 17 residues long. V was shortened by 5 bases and J by 2 bases, with 20 bases between the two germline ends. CDR1 and CDR2 from the germline V gene are MNHNS and SASEGT. In DNA form, the CDR3 reads TGTGCCAGCAGTCGTAGTCGGGTTAGGGACACCACAGATACGCAGTATTTT. It encodes CASSRSRVRDTTDTQYF.

This rearrangement joins TRBV15 to TRBJ2-3; maybe TRBD2 (5 bases). Germline V lookup: CDR1 LNHNV, CDR2 YYDKDF (reference sequence). Trimming left V 1 base short and J 0 bases short, with 8 bases between. CDR3 length equals 15 residues. CDR3 loop: CATSRVRGSTDTQYF. The CDR3 DNA follows: TGTGCCACCAGCAGAGTCCGGGGAAGCACAGATACGCAGTATTTT.

The chain links TRBV7-9 to TRBJ1-2; 8 nucleotides match TRBD1. This CDR3 spans 14 amino acids. The V segment lost 5 bases and the J segment 8 bases; nucleotides outside the gene matches: 10. Per germline, CDR1 SEHNR and CDR2 FQNEAQ (reference sequence). The CDR3 region is CASSPQGARTGYTF. CDR3 DNA: TGTGCCAGCAGCCCGCAGGGGGCAAGGACGGGCTACACCTTC. Using reference TRBV7-9 and TRBJ1-2 for the parts outside the CDR3, the full variable domain is DTGVSQNPRHKITKRGQNVTFRCDPISEHNRLYWYRQTLGQGPEFLTYFQNEAQLEKSRLLSDRFSAERPKGSFSTLEIQRTEQGDSAMYLCASSPQGARTGYTFGSGTRLTVV.

The chain uses TRBV14 and TRBJ2-3, with D unresolved. CDR1 is SGHDN, CDR2 FVKESK, per germline. Trimming removed 0 bases at V and 2 bases at J, with 15 bases between. The CDR3 length is 17 residues. CDR3 region: CASSQDGRNFFTDTQYF. The CDR3 DNA reads TGTGCCAGCAGCCAAGATGGGCGGAACTTCTTCACAGATACGCAGTATTTT.

This clonotype was counted only a few times. The V and J genes are TRBV11-2 and TRBJ2-3, with a possible D match to TRBD2 (6 bases). Germline V gene sequence: CDR1 SGHAT, CDR2 FQNNGV. CDR3 length: 15 residues. The V end lost 0 bases, the J end lost 4 bases, and 11 bases lay between the germline ends. CDR3 protein: CASSLDPGLPDTQYF. The CDR3, as DNA: TGTGCCAGCAGCTTAGACCCGGGACTGCCAGATACGCAGTATTTT.

This chain's CDR3 is CASSPGFVQDEQFF. The CDR3 nucleotides read TGTGCCAGCAGCCCCGGATTTGTCCAGGATGAGCAGTTCTTC. The chain joins TRBV7-9 to TRBJ2-1; no clear D. Germline assignment: CDR1 SEHNR and CDR2 FQNEAQ (reference sequence). The CDR3 loop spans 14 amino acids. The V end was cut by 5 bases, the J end by 8 bases, with 16 bases between.

The sample holds a few counts of this clonotype. The CDR3 sequence is CSVQGVGNEQFF. In DNA form, the CDR3 reads TGCAGCGTACAGGGAGTAGGTAATGAGCAGTTCTTC. V is TRBV29-1 and J is TRBJ2-1; possible D gene TRBD1, 6 bases. This CDR3 region has 12 residues. Trimming removed 6 bases from V and 7 bases from J, with 13 bases in between. Germline V lookup: CDR1 SQVTM, CDR2 ANQGSEA.

The rearrangement uses TRBV7-2 and TRBJ2-2; unclear D gene. The CDR3 runs 14 residues. V gave up 0 bases and J gave up 5 bases, with 7 bases separating them. CDR1 is SGHTA and CDR2 is FQGNSA in the germline V gene. The CDR3 coding sequence is TGTGCCAGCAGCTTAGCCATTATGACCGGGGAGCTGTTTTTT. Protein sequence: CASSLAIMTGELFF.

The chain couples TRBV4-2 to TRBJ2-1, with 7 bases identical to TRBD2. Germline CDR1 is LGHNA and CDR2 is YNFKEQ. V shed 0 bases and J 9 bases; nucleotides not matched to a gene: 14. The CDR3 has 17 amino acids. DNA for the CDR3: TGTGCCAGCAGCCAAGATCGGGCCAGCGGGGTAAAAAGTGAGCAGTTCTTC. Translated: CASSQDRASGVKSEQFF.

This clonotype was detected only a few times. The rearrangement uses TRBV29-1 and TRBJ2-3, with unresolved D. This CDR3 has 15 amino acids. V lost 3 bases and J 0 bases, leaving 13 bases between the germline ends. In germline, CDR1 is SQVTM, CDR2 ANQGSEA. CDR3 loop: CSVDGRTASTDTQYF. The DNA for the CDR3 is TGCAGCGTTGATGGCCGGACCGCTAGCACAGATACGCAGTATTTT.

This rearrangement joins TRBV6-2 or TRBV6-3 to TRBJ1-1, with 12 bases aligning to TRBD1. Losses at the gene ends were 6 bases for V and 8 bases for J; bases not matched to a gene: 10. The germline V gene has CDR1 MNHEY and CDR2 SVGEGT. CDR3 length: 15 residues. This CDR3 is CASSRPGQGAWEAFF. CDR3 nucleotide sequence: TGTGCCAGCAGCCGCCCGGGACAGGGGGCATGGGAAGCTTTCTTT.

The J gene is TRBJ2-5, the V gene TRBV5-1; TRBD2 matches at 11 bases. With V trimmed by 7 bases and J by 3 bases, 8 bases remained unmatched. CDR1 and CDR2 from the germline V gene are SGHRS and YFSETQ. This CDR3 spans 15 amino acids. The CDR3 bases are TGCGCCAGCTGTACTAGCGGGGGTATTGAAGAGACCCAGTACTTC. Translation: CASCTSGGIEETQYF.

The chain carries TRBV28 and TRBJ1-4, with no clear D. Trimming removed 2 bases from V and 0 bases from J, with 7 bases in between. Germline V lookup: CDR1 MDHEN, CDR2 SYDVKM. The CDR3 has 15 amino acids. The CDR3 spells CASSLDVATNEKLFF. CDR3 nucleotide sequence: TGTGCCAGCAGTTTAGACGTAGCAACTAATGAAAAACTGTTTTTT.

In its sample, this clonotype was seen a few times. The chain joins TRBV3-1 to TRBJ1-2; no reliable D call. The CDR3 is 11 amino acids. Germline V gene sequence: CDR1 LGHDT, CDR2 YNNKEL (reference sequence). The V gene lost 1 base and the J gene lost 6 bases, with 3 bases spanning the gap. CDR3 sequence reads: CASSQVDGYTF. The DNA for the CDR3 is TGTGCCAGCAGCCAAGTTGATGGCTACACCTTC.

Points on this clonotype: One end of the junction varies from germline; a read error may be responsible. The gene calls are TRBV12-3 or TRBV12-4 and TRBJ2-5, with a possible D match to TRBD1 (5 bases). CDR3 length: 13 amino acids. The CDR3 DNA is TGTGCCAGCAGAAGACAGTCCCAAGGGACCCAGTACTTC. Translating gives CASRRQSQGTQYF.